This TCR beta chain was sequenced in a study of cytomegalovirus exposure and HLA in healthy donors. This PCR relied on a set of 60 Vbeta primers and 13 Jbeta primers. The protocol was immunoSEQ multiplex PCR, while the TCRdb copy is restricted to in-frame clones and leaves out a portion. Among around 140,000 clones, roughly 80% were seen once, and the ten largest hold around 7.8%. CDR1 is WSHSY and CDR2 is SAAADI in the germline V gene. Losses at the gene ends were 4 bases for V and 7 bases for J; bases not matched to a gene: 4. The CDR3 spans 13 residues. Study findings and constraints: Rarity marked most TCR sequences, yet some public TCRs occurred in many donors. Clonal expansion, a later analysis showed, was greater in HLA-associated TCR beta chains than in equally common others.

For this clone: Its matching antigen is unknown.

This TCR derives from a woman aged 45-65 years in good health and CMV-seropositive. The chain recombines TRBV10-2 with TRBJ1-1; 9 bases fit TRBD1. Source material: PBMCs. The CDR3 coding sequence is TGCGCCAGCAGTGGGGACAGGGCCAGTGAAGCTTTCTTT. Translation gives CASSGDRASEAFF.